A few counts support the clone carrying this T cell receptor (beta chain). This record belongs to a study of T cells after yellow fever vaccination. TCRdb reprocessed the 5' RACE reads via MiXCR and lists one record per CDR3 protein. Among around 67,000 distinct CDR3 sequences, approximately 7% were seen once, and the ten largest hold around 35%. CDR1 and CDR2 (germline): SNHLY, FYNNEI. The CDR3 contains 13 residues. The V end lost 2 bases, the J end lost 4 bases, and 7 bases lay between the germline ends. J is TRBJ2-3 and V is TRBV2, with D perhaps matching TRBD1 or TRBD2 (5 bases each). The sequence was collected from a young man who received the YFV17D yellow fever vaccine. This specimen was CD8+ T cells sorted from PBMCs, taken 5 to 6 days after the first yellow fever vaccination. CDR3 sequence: CASSERGPDTQYF. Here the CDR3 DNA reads TGTGCCAGCAGTGAAAGGGGACCAGATACGCAGTATTTT. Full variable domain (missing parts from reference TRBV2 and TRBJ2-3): EPEVTQTPSHQVTQMGQEVILRCVPISNHLYFYWYRQILGQKVEFLVSFYNNEISEKSEIFDDQFSVERPDGSNFTLKIRSTKLEDSAMYFCASSERGPDTQYFGPGTRLTVL.